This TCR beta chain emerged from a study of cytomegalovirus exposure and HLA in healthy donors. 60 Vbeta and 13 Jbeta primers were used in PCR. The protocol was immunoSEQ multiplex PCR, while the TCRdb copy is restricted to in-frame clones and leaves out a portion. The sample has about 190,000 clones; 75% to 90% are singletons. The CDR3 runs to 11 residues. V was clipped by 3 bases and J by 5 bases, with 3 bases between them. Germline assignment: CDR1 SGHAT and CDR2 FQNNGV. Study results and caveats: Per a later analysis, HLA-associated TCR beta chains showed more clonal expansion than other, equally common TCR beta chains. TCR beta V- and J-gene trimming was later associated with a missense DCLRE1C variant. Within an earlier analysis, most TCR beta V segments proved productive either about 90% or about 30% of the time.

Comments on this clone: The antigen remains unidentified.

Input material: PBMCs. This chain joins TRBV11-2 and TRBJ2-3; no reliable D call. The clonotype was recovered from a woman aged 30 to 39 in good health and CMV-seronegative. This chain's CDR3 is CASSFQDTQYF. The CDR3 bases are TGTGCCAGCAGCTTTCAAGATACGCAGTATTTT. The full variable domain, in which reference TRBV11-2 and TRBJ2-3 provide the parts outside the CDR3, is EAGVAQSPRYKIIEKRQSVAFWCNPISGHATLYWYQQILGQGPKLLIQFQNNGVVDDSQLPKDRFSAERLKGVDSTLKIQPAKLEDSAVYLCASSFQDTQYFGPGTRLTVL.